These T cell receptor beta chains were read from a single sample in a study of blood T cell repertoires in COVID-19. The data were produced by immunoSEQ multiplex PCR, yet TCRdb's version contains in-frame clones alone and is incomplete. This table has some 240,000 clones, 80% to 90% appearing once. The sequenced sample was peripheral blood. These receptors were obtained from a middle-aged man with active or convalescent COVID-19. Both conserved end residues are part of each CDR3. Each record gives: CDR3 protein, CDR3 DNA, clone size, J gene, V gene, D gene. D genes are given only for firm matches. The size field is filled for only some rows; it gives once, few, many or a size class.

CASSGSSGTGSVETQYF,TGCGCCAGCAGCGGAAGTTCCGGGACAGGGAGTGTGGAGACCCAGTACTTC,NA,TRBJ2-5,TRBV5-1,TRBD1
CASSLGLANTGELFF,TGTGCCAGCAGTTTGGGACTAGCGAACACCGGGGAGCTGTTTTTT,NA,TRBJ2-2,TRBV6-2/TRBV6-3,TRBD2
CSVVEQAGAFF,TGCAGCGTTGTGGAACAGGCCGGAGCTTTCTTT,NA,TRBJ1-1,TRBV29-1,NA
CASRAPNTEAFF,TGTGCCAGCAGGGCCCCGAACACTGAAGCTTTCTTT,NA,TRBJ1-1,TRBV9,NA
CAIRGLAEAYNEQFF,TGTGCCATCAGGGGACTAGCGGAAGCGTACAATGAGCAGTTCTTC,NA,TRBJ2-1,TRBV10-3,TRBD2
CSVPRTAVLLAGAYNEQFF,TGCAGCGTTCCCCGGACAGCCGTACTTCTAGCGGGAGCCTACAATGAGCAGTTCTTC,NA,TRBJ2-1,TRBV29-1,TRBD2
CASSPGQQETQYF,TGTGCCAGCTCGCCGGGACAGCAAGAGACCCAGTACTTC,NA,TRBJ2-5,TRBV18,TRBD1
CASSSQGASGYGYTF,TGTGCCAGCAGTTCACAGGGGGCTAGTGGGTATGGCTACACCTTC,NA,TRBJ1-2,TRBV28,TRBD1
CASSRALDSLYGYTF,TGCGCCAGCAGCCGAGCCTTGGACAGCCTCTATGGCTACACCTTC,NA,TRBJ1-2,TRBV4-3,NA
CASSSEGGGSNQPQHF,TGTGCCAGCAGCTCCGAGGGGGGGGGTAGCAATCAGCCCCAGCATTTT,once,TRBJ1-5,TRBV7-9,NA